The 29 T cell receptor beta chains given below trace back to one sample, sequenced in a study of blood T cells in healthy people across ages. A second about 6 to 11 cycle PCR used barcoded and J-beta primers. A single record per CDR3 protein comes from TCRdb applying MiXCR to the 5' RACE reads. Here the sample spans over 1,500,000 distinct CDR3 sequences, around 48% being singletons. The sample comprised blood. These TCRs come from a woman aged 40 to 50 in good health.

This sequence joins TRBV20-1 and TRBJ2-3; 11 bases are a match to TRBD2. V lost 3 bases to trimming and J lost 4 bases; unmatched junction nucleotides: 6. Germline lookup yields CDR1 DFQATT and CDR2 SNEGSKA (reference sequence). The CDR3 has 15 residues. The CDR3 DNA reads TGCAGTGCTAGTAGCGGGAGGGCCCCTCCAGATACGCAGTATTTT. Its protein product is CSASSGRAPPDTQYF.

V gene TRBV5-1 combines with J gene TRBJ1-1, with 7 bases fitting TRBD1. From germline, CDR1 is SGHRS and CDR2 YFSETQ. The CDR3 is made up of 16 amino acids. Unmatched junction bases numbered 7, after V lost 2 bases and J lost 0 bases. CDR3 region: CASSFDRATMNTEAFF. The CDR3 coding sequence is TGCGCCAGCAGCTTCGACAGGGCCACTATGAACACTGAAGCTTTCTTT.

V usage is TRBV7-2 and J usage is TRBJ2-6; D may match TRBD1 or TRBD2 (5 bases each). The CDR3 is 19 residues long. Germline V gene data show CDR1 as SGHTA and CDR2 as FQGNSA. V shed 5 bases and J shed 0 bases, with 20 bases lying between them. The CDR3 reads CASSPRGNMGLSGANVLTF. The CDR3 DNA is TGTGCCAGCAGCCCCCGAGGGAATATGGGGCTCTCTGGGGCCAACGTCCTGACTTTC.

The gene calls are TRBV5-1 and TRBJ1-5; 7 bases align to TRBD1. The CDR3 consists of 13 residues. Germline CDR1 and CDR2: SGHRS and YFSETQ. The V and J ends lost 5 bases and 5 bases, in that order; junction bases with no gene match: 4. The DNA of the CDR3 is TGCGCCAGCAGAGGACAGGAAGATCAGCCCCAGCATTTT. Translation: CASRGQEDQPQHF.

This clonotype was seen more than once but under ten times. V gene TRBV5-1 combines with J gene TRBJ2-1, with D unresolved. The CDR3 has 16 residues. The V end lost 0 bases, the J end lost 3 bases, and 13 bases lay between the germline ends. Germline CDR1 SGHRS, CDR2 YFSETQ. CDR3 sequence: CASSLDSLSLYNEQFF. In DNA, the CDR3 is TGCGCCAGCAGCTTGGACAGTCTGTCACTCTACAATGAGCAGTTCTTC.

The CDR3 spells CASLLVRGSTDTQYF. The CDR3 coding sequence is TGTGCCAGCCTTCTTGTCCGGGGGAGCACAGATACGCAGTATTTT. This sequence joins TRBV2 and TRBJ2-3; possible D gene TRBD2, 6 bases. Germline V gives CDR1 SNHLY, CDR2 FYNNEI. V was shortened by 8 bases and J by 0 bases, with 15 bases between the two germline ends. The CDR3 is 15 amino acids.

The rearrangement uses TRBV20-1 and TRBJ1-5; D possibly corresponds to TRBD1 (6 bases). Deletions cut 0 bases from V and 4 bases from J, with 7 bases between. Per germline, CDR1 DFQATT and CDR2 SNEGSKA (reference sequence). The length of the CDR3 is 13 residues. For the CDR3, the DNA is TGCAGTGCTAGAGAGCAGGGGAATCAGCCCCAGCATTTT. It encodes CSAREQGNQPQHF.

In its sample, this clonotype was seen once. The rearrangement joins TRBV7-2 to TRBJ2-5; the match to TRBD1 covers 8 bases. The CDR3 covers 16 residues. Looked up from germline, CDR1 is SGHTA and CDR2 is FQGNSA. V was clipped by 1 base and J by 5 bases; unmatched bases: 9. The CDR3 coding sequence is TGTGCCAGCAGCTTAGTGTCGGCAGGGGGCGATGAGACCCAGTACTTC. Translated, it gives CASSLVSAGGDETQYF.

This chain connects TRBV12-3 or TRBV12-4 to TRBJ1-2; D is unclear. The CDR3 runs to 14 residues. V was trimmed by 1 base and J by 6 bases, leaving 12 bases between them. DNA for the CDR3: TGTGCCAGCAGTTTAGGGCAGCCCCAGGATGGCTACACCTTC. Protein sequence: CASSLGQPQDGYTF.

This clonotype was seen more than once but under ten times. The chain uses TRBV2 and TRBJ2-1; the match to TRBD2 covers 11 bases. Trimming at V came to 5 bases and at J to 8 bases, leaving 11 bases not matched to a gene. Germline loops: CDR1 SNHLY, CDR2 FYNNEI. The CDR3 is made up of 16 amino acids. The CDR3 loop reads CASSPLAGGPYHEQFF. CDR3 coding DNA: TGTGCCAGCAGTCCCTTAGCGGGGGGGCCTTACCATGAGCAGTTCTTC.

This clonotype has a handful of counts. CDR3 amino acids: CASSLAWTGEGYTF. DNA of the CDR3: TGTGCCAGCAGCTTAGCGTGGACAGGGGAAGGCTACACCTTC. The chain links TRBV7-9 to TRBJ1-2; 9 bases are a match to TRBD1. The CDR3 runs to 14 residues. V trimming: 0 bases; J trimming: 8 bases; junction bases outside the gene matches: 4. Germline V gene sequence: CDR1 SEHNR, CDR2 FQNEAQ (reference sequence).

This clonotype was detected a few times. This chain links TRBV14 with TRBJ2-1, with a tentative D call TRBD2 (5 bases). V was cut by 4 bases and J by 11 bases, with 9 bases left in between. Germline CDR1 is SGHDN and CDR2 is FVKESK. CDR3 length: 11 residues. The CDR3 sequence is CASSPGVQQFF. CDR3 bases: TGTGCCAGCAGCCCCGGGGTTCAGCAGTTCTTC.

As DNA, the CDR3 is TGCAGTGCTAGGTCCGGGACTAGCGGGACTAATGAGCAGTTCTTC. As protein: CSARSGTSGTNEQFF. V is TRBV20-1 and J is TRBJ2-1; 13 positions match TRBD2. This CDR3 has 15 amino acids. J was trimmed by 7 bases and V by 3 bases; bases with no gene match: 6. CDR1 is DFQATT and CDR2 is SNEGSKA in the germline V gene (reference sequence).

V and J are TRBV6-6 and TRBJ1-1, with 9 bases lining up with TRBD1. V shed 6 bases, J shed 0 bases, and the junction held 11 bases outside the gene matches. Germline V CDR1 and CDR2: MNHNY, SVGAGI (reference sequence). This CDR3 has 17 amino acids. The DNA for the CDR3 is TGTGCCAGCAGCCCTGGGGGGACAGGGTCTGTGAACACTGAAGCTTTCTTT. It encodes CASSPGGTGSVNTEAFF.

This clonotype has more than one count but fewer than ten. This chain uses TRBV29-1 with TRBJ2-1; 7 nucleotides agree with TRBD2. Germline lookup yields CDR1 SQVTM and CDR2 ANQGSEA. The CDR3 loop spans 14 amino acids. V shed 3 bases, J shed 10 bases, and the junction held 12 bases outside the gene matches. The CDR3 coding sequence is TGCAGCGTTGATCCGGGGGGTGGCCGGCGGGAGCAGTTCTTC. This encodes CSVDPGGGRREQFF.

The chain joins TRBV7-2 to TRBJ1-2; D unclear. Trimming took off 5 bases at V and 2 bases at J, with 12 bases between the two ends. The CDR3 extends over 14 amino acids. Per the germline V gene, CDR1 is SGHTA and CDR2 is FQGNSA. The CDR3 region is CASSPGRANYGYTF. The CDR3 bases are TGTGCCAGCAGCCCTGGGAGAGCCAACTATGGCTACACCTTC.

The J gene is TRBJ2-5, the V gene TRBV7-2; 7 bases are a match to TRBD2. The V and J ends lost 5 bases and 2 bases, in that order; junction bases with no gene match: 8. This CDR3 region has 15 residues. The germline V gene encodes CDR1 SGHTA and CDR2 FQGNSA. The CDR3 spells CASSPERGLQETQYF. The CDR3 nucleotides are TGTGCCAGCAGCCCCGAGCGGGGATTACAAGAGACCCAGTACTTC.

The V call is TRBV24-1, the J call TRBJ1-1, with D possibly matching TRBD1 (5 bases). The V end lost 4 bases, the J end lost 6 bases, and 17 bases lay between the germline ends. This CDR3 has 15 amino acids. Germline CDR1 reads KGHDR; CDR2 reads SFDVKD. This CDR3 is CATSDRDSPGPEAFF. The CDR3 coding sequence is TGTGCCACCAGTGACCGGGACTCCCCGGGCCCTGAAGCTTTCTTT.

The rearrangement uses TRBV20-1 and TRBJ2-1; D unclear. Between the trimmed V and J ends, which lost 5 bases and 3 bases, there was a span of 8 bases. This CDR3 contains 12 residues. CDR1 is DFQATT and CDR2 is SNEGSKA in the germline V gene (reference sequence). The CDR3 DNA reads as TGCAGTGCTGGTGAAGGCTACAATGAGCAGTTCTTC. Translating it yields CSAGEGYNEQFF.

This clonotype was observed many times. This sequence joins TRBV7-8 and TRBJ1-5, with a tentative D call TRBD1 (6 bases). This CDR3 contains 15 residues. The V gene's germline CDR1 is SGHVS and CDR2 FQNEAQ. The V end was cut by 8 bases, the J end by 4 bases, with 18 bases between. CDR3 nucleotides: TGTGCCAGCGGATCCTTGGGGACATTGAATCAGCCCCAGCATTTT. The encoded protein is CASGSLGTLNQPQHF.

The chain joins TRBV9 to TRBJ2-3; D gene ambiguous. CDR3 length equals 12 residues. Germline assignment: CDR1 SGDLS and CDR2 YYNGEE. Trimming removed 0 bases from V and 12 bases from J, with 11 bases in between. The CDR3 coding sequence is TGTGCCAGCAGCGTAGAAGGCCGCCTTCAGTATTTT. Amino acid sequence: CASSVEGRLQYF.

The V call is TRBV27, the J call TRBJ1-6; D unresolved. Germline CDR1 and CDR2: MNHEY and SMNVEV (reference sequence). This CDR3 region has 16 residues. Trimming took off 6 bases at V and 0 bases at J, with 12 bases between the two ends. CDR3 coding DNA: TGTGCCAGCAGAGCAGATACCAGCTCCTATAATTCACCCCTCCACTTT. Translating gives CASRADTSSYNSPLHF.

The J gene is TRBJ2-7, the V gene TRBV18, with 10 positions matching TRBD1. This CDR3 contains 17 residues. CDR1 KGHSH and CDR2 LQKENI come from the germline V gene. The V and J ends lost 6 bases and 7 bases, in that order; junction bases with no gene match: 18. CDR3 protein: CASSPDNGTGAYNEQYF. DNA of the CDR3: TGTGCCAGCTCCCCTGACAACGGGACAGGGGCGTACAATGAGCAGTACTTC.

CDR3: CSANRPQSSYEQYF. The CDR3 region has the DNA TGCAGTGCTAACCGACCGCAGAGCTCCTACGAGCAGTACTTC. The chain is built from TRBV20-1 and TRBJ2-7, with D unresolved. Trimming left V 4 bases short and J 0 bases short, with 13 bases between. The germline gives CDR1 DFQATT, CDR2 SNEGSKA (reference sequence). This CDR3 region has 14 residues.

The V and J genes are TRBV28 and TRBJ1-4; D is undetermined. V dropped 6 bases and J dropped 8 bases, with 4 bases sitting between them. Germline V lookup: CDR1 MDHEN, CDR2 SYDVKM. CDR3 length: 10 residues. The CDR3 protein is CASRAEKLFF. In nucleotides, the CDR3 is TGTGCCAGCAGAGCCGAAAAACTGTTTTTT.

This clonotype showed up just a few times. The V and J genes are TRBV5-6 and TRBJ2-3; TRBD2 matches 8 bases. The CDR3 extends over 16 amino acids. Germline CDR1 and CDR2: SGHDT and YYEEEE. Germline trimming cut 1 base from V and 1 base from J; bases unmatched to any gene: 5. DNA for the CDR3: TGTGCCAGCAGCTTGTTGCCAGCGGGGGGCACAGATACGCAGTATTTT. As protein: CASSLLPAGGTDTQYF.

This chain links TRBV15 with TRBJ2-5; 8 nucleotides match TRBD2. There are 15 residues in the CDR3. V lost 2 bases, J lost 2 bases, and 4 bases stayed unmatched. The germline gives CDR1 LNHNV, CDR2 YYDKDF (reference sequence). CDR3 loop: CATSRRASGQETQYF. The CDR3 DNA sequence: TGTGCCACCAGCAGACGGGCTAGCGGGCAAGAGACCCAGTACTTC.

This clonotype was counted a few times. This chain uses TRBV27 with TRBJ2-5; weak D call: TRBD1 (6 bases). The germline gives CDR1 MNHEY, CDR2 SMNVEV (reference sequence). The CDR3 totals 14 residues. Trimming cost V 9 bases and J 2 bases, with 16 bases left between them. The chain's CDR3 is CASTPLGQQETQYF. The DNA for the CDR3 is TGTGCCAGTACACCCCTAGGACAGCAAGAGACCCAGTACTTC.

The genes are TRBV29-1 and TRBJ2-4; TRBD1 matches 7 bases. Germline V CDR1 and CDR2: SQVTM, ANQGSEA. Trimming cost V 7 bases and J 15 bases; bases outside gene matches: 18. The CDR3 spans 13 residues. The CDR3 sequence is CSALDRSVRERYF. DNA of the CDR3: TGCAGCGCCCTGGACAGGAGTGTGAGAGAGCGGTACTTC. Using reference TRBV29-1 and TRBJ2-4 for the parts outside the CDR3, the full variable domain is SAVISQKPSRDICQRGTSLTIQCQVDSQVTMMFWYRQQPGQSLTLIATANQGSEATYESGFVIDKFPISRPNLTFSTLTVSNMSPEDSSIYLCSALDRSVRERYFGAGTRLSVL.